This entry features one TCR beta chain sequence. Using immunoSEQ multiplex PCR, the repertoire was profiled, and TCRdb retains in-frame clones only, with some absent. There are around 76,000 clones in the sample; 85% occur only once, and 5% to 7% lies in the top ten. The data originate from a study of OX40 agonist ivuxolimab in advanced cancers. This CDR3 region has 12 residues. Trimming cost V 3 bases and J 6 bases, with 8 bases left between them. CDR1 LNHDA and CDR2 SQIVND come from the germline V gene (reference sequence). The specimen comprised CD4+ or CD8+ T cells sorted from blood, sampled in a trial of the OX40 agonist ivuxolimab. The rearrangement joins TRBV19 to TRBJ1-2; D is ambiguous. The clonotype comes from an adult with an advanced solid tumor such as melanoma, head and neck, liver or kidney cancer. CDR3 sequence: CASSIGRDGYTF. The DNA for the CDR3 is TGTGCCAGTAGTATTGGCAGAGATGGCTACACCTTC.